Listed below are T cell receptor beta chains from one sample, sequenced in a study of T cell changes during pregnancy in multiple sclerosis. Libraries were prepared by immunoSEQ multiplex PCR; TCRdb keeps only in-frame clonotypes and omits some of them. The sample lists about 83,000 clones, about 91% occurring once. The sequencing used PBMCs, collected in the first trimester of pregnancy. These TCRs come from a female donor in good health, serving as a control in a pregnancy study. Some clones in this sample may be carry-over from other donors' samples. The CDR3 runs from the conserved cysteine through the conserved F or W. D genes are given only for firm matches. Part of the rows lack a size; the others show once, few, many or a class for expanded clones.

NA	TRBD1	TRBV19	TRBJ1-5	CASQGSGQGHQPQHF	TGTGCCAGCCAGGGGTCGGGACAGGGTCATCAGCCCCAGCATTTT
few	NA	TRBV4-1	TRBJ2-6	CASSRGGLVSGANVLTF	TGCGCCAGCAGCCGTGGGGGCTTAGTTTCTGGGGCCAACGTCCTGACTTTC
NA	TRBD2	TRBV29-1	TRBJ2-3	CSVDGPSSGRGDTQYF	TGCAGCGTTGACGGCCCCAGTAGCGGGAGGGGAGATACGCAGTATTTT
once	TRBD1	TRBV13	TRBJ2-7	CASKRGQGAFYEQYF	TGTGCCAGCAAACGGGGACAGGGGGCTTTCTACGAGCAGTACTTC
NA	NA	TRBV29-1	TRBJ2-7	CSVGGTGAKTYEQYF	TGCAGCGTTGGCGGTACGGGAGCTAAGACCTACGAGCAGTACTTC
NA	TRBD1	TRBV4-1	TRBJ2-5	CASSQDRDRGETQYF	TGCGCCAGCAGCCAAGATCGGGACAGGGGTGAGACCCAGTACTTC
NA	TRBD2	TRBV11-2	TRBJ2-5	CASSFSGGLGETQYF	TGTGCCAGCAGCTTTAGCGGGGGGTTGGGAGAGACCCAGTACTTC
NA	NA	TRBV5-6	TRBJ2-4	CASSRDGGYQNIQYF	TGTGCCAGCAGCCGCGACGGGGGTTATCAAAACATTCAGTACTTC
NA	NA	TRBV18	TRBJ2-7	CASSPRRDGEQYF	TGTGCCAGCTCACCGCGGCGGGACGGGGAGCAGTACTTC
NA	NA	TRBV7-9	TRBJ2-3	CASSLQGLATDTQYF	TGTGCCAGCAGCCTACAGGGTTTGGCAACAGATACGCAGTATTTT
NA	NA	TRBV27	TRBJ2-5	CASSPTRLQETQYF	TGTGCCAGCAGTCCCACTAGGCTACAAGAGACCCAGTACTTC
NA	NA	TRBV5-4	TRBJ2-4	CASSSVIHTGSRLQYF	TGTGCCAGCAGCTCCGTGATACACACAGGGTCAAGACTTCAGTACTTC
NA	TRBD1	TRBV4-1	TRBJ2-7	CASSQVASGTGGNEQYF	TGCGCCAGCAGCCAAGTAGCTTCCGGGACAGGCGGTAACGAGCAGTACTTC
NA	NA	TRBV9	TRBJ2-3	CASSAGTDTQYF	TGTGCCAGCAGCGCCGGCACAGATACGCAGTATTTT
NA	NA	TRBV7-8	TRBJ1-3	CASSPQPVGGRGNTIYF	TGTGCCAGCAGCCCACAACCCGTCGGGGGGCGCGGAAACACCATATATTTT
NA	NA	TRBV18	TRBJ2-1	CASSPQTAYNEQFF	TGTGCCAGCTCACCACAAACAGCCTACAATGAGCAGTTCTTC
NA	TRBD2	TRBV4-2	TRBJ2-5	CASSQEALAGGAETQYF	TGTGCCAGCAGCCAAGAGGCCCTAGCGGGAGGGGCAGAGACCCAGTACTTC
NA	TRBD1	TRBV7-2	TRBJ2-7	CASSLRDRGYEQYF	TGTGCCAGCAGCCTCCGGGACAGGGGCTACGAGCAGTACTTC